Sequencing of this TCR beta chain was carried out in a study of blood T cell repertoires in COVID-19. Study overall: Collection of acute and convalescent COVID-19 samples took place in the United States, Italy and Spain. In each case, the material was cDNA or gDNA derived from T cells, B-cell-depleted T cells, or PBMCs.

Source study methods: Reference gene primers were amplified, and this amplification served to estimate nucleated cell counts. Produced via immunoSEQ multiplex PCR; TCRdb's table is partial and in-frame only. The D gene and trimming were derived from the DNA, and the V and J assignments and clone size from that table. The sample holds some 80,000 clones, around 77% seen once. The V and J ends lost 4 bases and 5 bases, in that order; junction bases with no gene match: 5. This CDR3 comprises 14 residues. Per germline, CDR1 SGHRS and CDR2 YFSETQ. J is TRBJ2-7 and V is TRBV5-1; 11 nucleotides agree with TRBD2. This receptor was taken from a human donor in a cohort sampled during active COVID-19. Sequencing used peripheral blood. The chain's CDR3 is CASSRGLAANEQYF. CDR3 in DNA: TGCGCCAGCAGCCGGGGACTAGCGGCTAACGAGCAGTACTTC.